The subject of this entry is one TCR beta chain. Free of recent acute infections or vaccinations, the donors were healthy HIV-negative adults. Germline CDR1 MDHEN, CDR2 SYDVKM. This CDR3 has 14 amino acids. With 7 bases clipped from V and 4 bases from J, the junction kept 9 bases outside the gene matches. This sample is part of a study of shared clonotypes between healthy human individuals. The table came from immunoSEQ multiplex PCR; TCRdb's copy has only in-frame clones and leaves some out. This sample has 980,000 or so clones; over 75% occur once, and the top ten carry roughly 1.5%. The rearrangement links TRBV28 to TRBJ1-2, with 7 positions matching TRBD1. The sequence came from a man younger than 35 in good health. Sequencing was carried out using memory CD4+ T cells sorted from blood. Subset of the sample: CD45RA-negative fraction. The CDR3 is CASTIPTGAYGYTF. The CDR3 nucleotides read TGTGCCAGCACCATCCCCACAGGGGCCTATGGCTACACCTTC.